A single T cell receptor (beta chain) is shown here with its context. This record comes from a study of blood T cell repertoires in COVID-19. This table comes from immunoSEQ multiplex PCR, and its TCRdb copy is limited to in-frame clones, with some not included. This table holds more than 45,000 clones, more than 75% found once. The V gene lost 3 bases and the J gene lost 7 bases, with 11 bases spanning the gap. This CDR3 is built from 14 residues. Per the germline V gene, CDR1 is SGHKS and CDR2 is YYEKEE (reference sequence). Sequenced sample: peripheral blood. The receptor's source is a woman in her sixties or seventies with acute or convalescent COVID-19. J is TRBJ1-6 and V is TRBV5-5; D unclear. Here the CDR3 reads CASSSTGANSPLHF. The CDR3 bases are TGTGCCAGCAGCTCGACGGGAGCCAATTCACCCCTCCACTTT.